This T cell receptor beta chain was identified during a study of cytomegalovirus exposure and HLA in healthy donors. With 60 Vbeta and 13 Jbeta primers, the PCR was carried out. Clones were sequenced by immunoSEQ multiplex PCR, and TCRdb holds only the in-frame ones, with some missing. The table lists roughly 150,000 clones, over 60% of them singletons, with around 3% in the top ten. This receptor was taken from a woman in her twenties or thirties in good health and CMV-seropositive. Source material: PBMCs.

CDR3 DNA sequence: TGTGCCAGCAGCTTTCAGTCAAACACTGAAGCTTTCTTT. It encodes CASSFQSNTEAFF. V usage is TRBV7-3 and J usage is TRBJ1-1; D not resolved. CDR1 is SGHTA, CDR2 FQGTGA, per germline. The V end was cut by 3 bases, the J end by 2 bases, with 7 bases between. The CDR3 runs to 13 residues. The full variable domain, completed using reference TRBV7-3 and TRBJ1-1, is GAGVSQTPSNKVTEKGKYVELRCDPISGHTALYWYRQSLGQGPEFLIYFQGTGAADDSGLPNDRFFAVRPEGSVSTLKIQRTERGDSAVYLCASSFQSNTEAFFGQGTRLTVV.